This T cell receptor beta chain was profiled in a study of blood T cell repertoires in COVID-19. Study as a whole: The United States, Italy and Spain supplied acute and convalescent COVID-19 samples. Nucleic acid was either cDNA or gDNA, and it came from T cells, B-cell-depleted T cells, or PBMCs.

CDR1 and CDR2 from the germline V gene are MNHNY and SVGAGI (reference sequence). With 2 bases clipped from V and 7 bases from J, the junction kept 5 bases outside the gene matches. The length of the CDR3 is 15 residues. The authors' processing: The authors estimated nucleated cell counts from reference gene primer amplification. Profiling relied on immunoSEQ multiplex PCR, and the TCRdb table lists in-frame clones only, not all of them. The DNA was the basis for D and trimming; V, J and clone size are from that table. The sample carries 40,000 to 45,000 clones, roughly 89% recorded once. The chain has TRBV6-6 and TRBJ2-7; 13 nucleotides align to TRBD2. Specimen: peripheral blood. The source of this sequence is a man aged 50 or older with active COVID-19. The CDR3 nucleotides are TGTGCCAGCAGTTACGGGACTAGCGGGAAGGGAGAGCAGTACTTC. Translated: CASSYGTSGKGEQYF.